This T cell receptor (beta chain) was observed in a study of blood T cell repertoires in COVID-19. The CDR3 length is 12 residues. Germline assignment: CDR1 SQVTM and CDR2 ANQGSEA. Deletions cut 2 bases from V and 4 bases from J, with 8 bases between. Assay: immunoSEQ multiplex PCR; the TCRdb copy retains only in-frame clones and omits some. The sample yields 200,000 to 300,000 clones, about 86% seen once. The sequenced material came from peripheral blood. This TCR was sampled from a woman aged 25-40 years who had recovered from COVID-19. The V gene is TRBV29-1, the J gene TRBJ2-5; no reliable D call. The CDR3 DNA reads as TGCAGCGTTGAACAAAGAGGAGAGACCCAGTACTTC. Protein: CSVEQRGETQYF.